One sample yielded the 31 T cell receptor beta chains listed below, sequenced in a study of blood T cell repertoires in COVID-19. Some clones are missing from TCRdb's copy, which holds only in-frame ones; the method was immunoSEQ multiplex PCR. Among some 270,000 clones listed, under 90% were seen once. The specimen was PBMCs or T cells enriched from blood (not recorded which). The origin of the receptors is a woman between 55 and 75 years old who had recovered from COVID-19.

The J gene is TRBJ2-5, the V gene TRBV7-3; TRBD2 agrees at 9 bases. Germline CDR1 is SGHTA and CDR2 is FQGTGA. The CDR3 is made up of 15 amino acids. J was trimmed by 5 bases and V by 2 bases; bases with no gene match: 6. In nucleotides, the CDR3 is TGTGCCAGCAGCTTAGGCGGGGGGGCCGTGGAGACCCAGTACTTC. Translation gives CASSLGGGAVETQYF.

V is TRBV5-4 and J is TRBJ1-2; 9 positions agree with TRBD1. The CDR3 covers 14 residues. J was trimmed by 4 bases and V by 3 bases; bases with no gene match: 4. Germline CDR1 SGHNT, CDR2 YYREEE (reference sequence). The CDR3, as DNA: TGTGCCAGCAGCTCGGACAGGGGAAGCTATGGCTACACCTTC. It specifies CASSSDRGSYGYTF.

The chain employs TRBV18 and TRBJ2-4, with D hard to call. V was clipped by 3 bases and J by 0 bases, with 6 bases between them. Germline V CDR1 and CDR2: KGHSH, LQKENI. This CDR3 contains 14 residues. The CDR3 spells CASSPSIAKNIQYF. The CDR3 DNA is TGTGCCAGCTCACCCTCTATAGCCAAAAACATTCAGTACTTC.

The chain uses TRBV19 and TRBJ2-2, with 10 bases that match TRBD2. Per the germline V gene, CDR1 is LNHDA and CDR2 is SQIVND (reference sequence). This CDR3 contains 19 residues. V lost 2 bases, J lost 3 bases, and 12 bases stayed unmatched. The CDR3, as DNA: TGTGCCAGTAGTATACGGCTAGCGGGAGTAGGTGGTGACACCGGGGAGCTGTTTTTT. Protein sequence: CASSIRLAGVGGDTGELFF. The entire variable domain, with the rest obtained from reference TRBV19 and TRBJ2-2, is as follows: DGGITQSPKYLFRKEGQNVTLSCEQNLNHDAMYWYRQDPGQGLRLIYYSQIVNDFQKGDIAEGYSVSREKKESFPLTVTSAQKNPTAFYLCASSIRLAGVGGDTGELFFGEGSRLTVL.

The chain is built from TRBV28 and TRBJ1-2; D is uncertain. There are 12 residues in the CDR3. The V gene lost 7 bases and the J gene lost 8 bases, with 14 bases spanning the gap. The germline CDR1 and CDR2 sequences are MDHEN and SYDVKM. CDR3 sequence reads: CASTAAAGGYTF. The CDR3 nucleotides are TGTGCCAGCACCGCAGCGGCCGGGGGCTACACCTTC.

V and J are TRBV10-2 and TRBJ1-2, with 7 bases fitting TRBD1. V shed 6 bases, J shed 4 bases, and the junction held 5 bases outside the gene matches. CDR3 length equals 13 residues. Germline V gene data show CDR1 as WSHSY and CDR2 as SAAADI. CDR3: CASRRGQGYGYTF. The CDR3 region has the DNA TGCGCCAGCAGAAGGGGGCAGGGCTATGGCTACACCTTC.

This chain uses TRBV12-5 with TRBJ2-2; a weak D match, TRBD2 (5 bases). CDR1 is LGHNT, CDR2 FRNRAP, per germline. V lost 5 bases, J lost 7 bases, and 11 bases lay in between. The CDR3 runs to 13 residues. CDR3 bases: TGTGCTAGTGGTCCACTAGGGAGCGGGGAGCTGTTTTTT. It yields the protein CASGPLGSGELFF.

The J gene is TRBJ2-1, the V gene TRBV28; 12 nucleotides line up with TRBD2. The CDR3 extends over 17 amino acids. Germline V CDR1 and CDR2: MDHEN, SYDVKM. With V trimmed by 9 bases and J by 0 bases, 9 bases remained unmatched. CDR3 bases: TGTGCCAGTTACCTAGCGGGAGGGGTCAGCTCCTACAATGAGCAGTTCTTC. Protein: CASYLAGGVSSYNEQFF.

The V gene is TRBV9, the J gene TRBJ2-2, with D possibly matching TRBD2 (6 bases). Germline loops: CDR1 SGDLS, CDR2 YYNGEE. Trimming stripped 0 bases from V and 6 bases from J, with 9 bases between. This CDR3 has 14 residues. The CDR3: CASSVGLGPGELFF. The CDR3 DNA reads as TGTGCCAGCAGCGTAGGACTAGGCCCCGGGGAGCTGTTTTTT.

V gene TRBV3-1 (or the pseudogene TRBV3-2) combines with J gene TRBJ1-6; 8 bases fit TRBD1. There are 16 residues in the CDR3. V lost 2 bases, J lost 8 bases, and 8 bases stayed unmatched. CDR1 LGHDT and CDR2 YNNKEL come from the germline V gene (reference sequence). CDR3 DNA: TGTGCCAGCAGCCAACGCGGACAGGGCCGGGATTCACCCCTCCACTTT. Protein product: CASSQRGQGRDSPLHF.

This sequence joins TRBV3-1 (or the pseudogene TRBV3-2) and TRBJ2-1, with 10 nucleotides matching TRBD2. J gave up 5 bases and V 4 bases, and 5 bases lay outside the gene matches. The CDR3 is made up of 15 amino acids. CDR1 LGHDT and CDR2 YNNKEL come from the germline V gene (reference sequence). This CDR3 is CASSPIAGGNNEQFF. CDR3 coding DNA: TGTGCCAGCAGCCCCATAGCGGGAGGAAACAATGAGCAGTTCTTC.

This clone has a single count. CDR3 protein: CASTLLAGDYNEQFF. The CDR3, as DNA: TGTGCCAGCACTTTACTAGCGGGAGACTACAATGAGCAGTTCTTC. V usage is TRBV2 and J usage is TRBJ2-1; TRBD2 matches at 11 bases. This CDR3 is built from 15 residues. Germline CDR1 is SNHLY and CDR2 is FYNNEI. J was trimmed by 3 bases and V by 7 bases; bases with no gene match: 5. Together with reference TRBV2 and TRBJ2-1, the CDR3 gives the full variable domain: EPEVTQTPSHQVTQMGQEVILRCVPISNHLYFYWYRQILGQKVEFLVSFYNNEISEKSEIFDDQFSVERPDGSNFTLKIRSTKLEDSAMYFCASTLLAGDYNEQFFGPGTRLTVL.

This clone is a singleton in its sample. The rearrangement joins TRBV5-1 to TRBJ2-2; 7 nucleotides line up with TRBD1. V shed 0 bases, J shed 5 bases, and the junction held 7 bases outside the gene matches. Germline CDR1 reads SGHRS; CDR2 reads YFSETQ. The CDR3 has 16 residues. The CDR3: CASSLAENRGTGELFF. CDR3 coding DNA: TGCGCCAGCAGCTTGGCCGAAAACAGGGGTACCGGGGAGCTGTTTTTT.

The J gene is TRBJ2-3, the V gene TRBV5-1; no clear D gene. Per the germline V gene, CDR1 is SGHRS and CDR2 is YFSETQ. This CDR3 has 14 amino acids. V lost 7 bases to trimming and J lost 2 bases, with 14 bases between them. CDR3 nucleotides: TGCGCCAGCGCAACCGGGTTCAACACAGATACGCAGTATTTT. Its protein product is CASATGFNTDTQYF.

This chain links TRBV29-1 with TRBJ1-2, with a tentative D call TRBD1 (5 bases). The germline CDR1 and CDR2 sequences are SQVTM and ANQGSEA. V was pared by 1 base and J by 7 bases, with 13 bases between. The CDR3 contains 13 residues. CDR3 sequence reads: CSVEGWQGGGYTF. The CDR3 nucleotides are TGCAGCGTTGAAGGGTGGCAGGGAGGTGGCTACACCTTC.

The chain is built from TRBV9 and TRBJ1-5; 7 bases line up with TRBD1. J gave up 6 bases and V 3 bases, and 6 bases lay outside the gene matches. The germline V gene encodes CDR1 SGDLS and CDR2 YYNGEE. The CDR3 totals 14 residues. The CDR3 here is CASSANRGGQPQHF. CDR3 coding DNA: TGTGCCAGCAGCGCTAACAGGGGCGGTCAGCCCCAGCATTTT.

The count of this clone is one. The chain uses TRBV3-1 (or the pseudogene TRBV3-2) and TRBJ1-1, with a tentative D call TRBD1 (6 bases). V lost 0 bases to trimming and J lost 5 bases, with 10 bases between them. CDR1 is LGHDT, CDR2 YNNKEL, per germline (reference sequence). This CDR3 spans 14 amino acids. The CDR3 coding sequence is TGTGCCAGCAGCCAAGACAGGGGAGGGACTGAAGCTTTCTTT. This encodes CASSQDRGGTEAFF.

CDR3 in amino acids: CASSWDTNTEAFF. As DNA, the CDR3 is TGCGCCAGCAGCTGGGACACGAACACTGAAGCTTTCTTT. This rearrangement joins TRBV5-1 to TRBJ1-1, with D tentatively TRBD1 (6 bases). Germline V gene data show CDR1 as SGHRS and CDR2 as YFSETQ. The CDR3 length is 13 residues. V shed 3 bases and J shed 1 base, with 7 bases lying between them.

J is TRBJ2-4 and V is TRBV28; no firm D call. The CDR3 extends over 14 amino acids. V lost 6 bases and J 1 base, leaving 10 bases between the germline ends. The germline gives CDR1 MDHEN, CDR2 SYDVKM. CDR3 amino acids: CASREGVAKNIQYF. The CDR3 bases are TGTGCCAGCAGAGAAGGAGTCGCCAAAAACATTCAGTACTTC. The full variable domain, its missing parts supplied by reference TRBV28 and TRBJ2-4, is DVKVTQSSRYLVKRTGEKVFLECVQDMDHENMFWYRQDPGLGLRLIYFSYDVKMKEKGDIPEGYSVSREKKERFSLILESASTNQTSMYLCASREGVAKNIQYFGAGTRLSVL.

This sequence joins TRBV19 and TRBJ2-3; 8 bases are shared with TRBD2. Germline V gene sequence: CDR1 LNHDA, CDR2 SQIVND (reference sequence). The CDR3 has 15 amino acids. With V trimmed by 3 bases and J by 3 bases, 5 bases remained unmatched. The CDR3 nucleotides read TGTGCCAGTAGTATGTTGCGGGGGGATACAGATACGCAGTATTTT. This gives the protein CASSMLRGDTDTQYF.

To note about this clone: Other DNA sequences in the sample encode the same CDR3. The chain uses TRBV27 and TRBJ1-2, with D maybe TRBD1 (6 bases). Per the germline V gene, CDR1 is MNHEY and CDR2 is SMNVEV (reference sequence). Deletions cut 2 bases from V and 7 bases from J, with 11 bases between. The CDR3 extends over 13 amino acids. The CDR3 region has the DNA TGTGCCAGCAGTTTAAACAGGGCGGGTGGCTACACCTTC. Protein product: CASSLNRAGGYTF.

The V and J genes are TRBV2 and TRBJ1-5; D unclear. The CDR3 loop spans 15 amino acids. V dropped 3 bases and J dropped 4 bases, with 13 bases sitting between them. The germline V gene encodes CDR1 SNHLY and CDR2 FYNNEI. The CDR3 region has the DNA TGTGCCAGCAGTGACGGGGAATTGGTTAATCAGCCCCAGCATTTT. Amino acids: CASSDGELVNQPQHF. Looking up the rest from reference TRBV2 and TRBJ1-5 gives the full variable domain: EPEVTQTPSHQVTQMGQEVILRCVPISNHLYFYWYRQILGQKVEFLVSFYNNEISEKSEIFDDQFSVERPDGSNFTLKIRSTKLEDSAMYFCASSDGELVNQPQHFGDGTRLSIL.

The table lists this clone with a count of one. The CDR3 nucleotides are TGTGCCAGCACCTCTGGGACAGGGGGCGCCAATGAAAAACTGTTTTTT. Its translation is CASTSGTGGANEKLFF. This chain connects TRBV7-8 to TRBJ1-4, with 12 nucleotides matching TRBD1. V lost 7 bases, J lost 5 bases, and 8 bases stayed unmatched. Germline loops: CDR1 SGHVS, CDR2 FQNEAQ. This CDR3 has 16 residues.

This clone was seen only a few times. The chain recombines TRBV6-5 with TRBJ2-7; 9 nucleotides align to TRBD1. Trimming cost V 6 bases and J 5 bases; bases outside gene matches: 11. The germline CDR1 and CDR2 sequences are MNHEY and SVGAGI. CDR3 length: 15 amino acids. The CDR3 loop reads CASSLTGQGNHEQYF. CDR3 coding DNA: TGTGCCAGCAGCCTTACGGGACAGGGCAACCACGAGCAGTACTTC.

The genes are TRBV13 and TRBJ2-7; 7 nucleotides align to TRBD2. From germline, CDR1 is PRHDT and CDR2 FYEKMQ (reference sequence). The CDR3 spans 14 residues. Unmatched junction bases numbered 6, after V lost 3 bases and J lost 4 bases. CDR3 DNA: TGTGCCAGCAGCTTTACCGGGGGGACGTACGAGCAGTACTTC. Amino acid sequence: CASSFTGGTYEQYF.

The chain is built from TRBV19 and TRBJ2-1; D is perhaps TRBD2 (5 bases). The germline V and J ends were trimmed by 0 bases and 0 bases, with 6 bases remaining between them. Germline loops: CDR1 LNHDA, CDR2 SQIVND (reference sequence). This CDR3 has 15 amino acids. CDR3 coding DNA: TGTGCCAGTAGTATAGATACTAGCTCCTACAATGAGCAGTTCTTC. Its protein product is CASSIDTSSYNEQFF. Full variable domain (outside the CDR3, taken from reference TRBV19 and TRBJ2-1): DGGITQSPKYLFRKEGQNVTLSCEQNLNHDAMYWYRQDPGQGLRLIYYSQIVNDFQKGDIAEGYSVSREKKESFPLTVTSAQKNPTAFYLCASSIDTSSYNEQFFGPGTRLTVL.

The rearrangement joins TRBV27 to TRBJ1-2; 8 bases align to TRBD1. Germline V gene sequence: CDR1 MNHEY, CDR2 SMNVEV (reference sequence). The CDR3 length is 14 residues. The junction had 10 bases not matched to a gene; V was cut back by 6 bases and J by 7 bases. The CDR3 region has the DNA TGTGCCAGCAGGCGGAATACAGGGGGAGGTGGCTACACCTTC. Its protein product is CASRRNTGGGGYTF.

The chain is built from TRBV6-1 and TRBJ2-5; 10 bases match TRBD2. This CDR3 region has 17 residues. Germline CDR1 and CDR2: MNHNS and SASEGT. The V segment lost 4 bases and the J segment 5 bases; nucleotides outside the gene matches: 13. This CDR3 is CASSGFLAGAPRETQYF. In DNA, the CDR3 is TGTGCCAGCAGTGGTTTTCTAGCGGGGGCCCCCCGGGAGACCCAGTACTTC.

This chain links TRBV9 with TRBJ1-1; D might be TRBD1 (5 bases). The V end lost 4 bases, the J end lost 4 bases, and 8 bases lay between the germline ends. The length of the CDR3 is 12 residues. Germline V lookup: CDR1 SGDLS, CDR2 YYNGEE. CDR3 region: CASSRRGTEAFF. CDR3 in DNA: TGTGCCAGCAGCCGGAGGGGCACTGAAGCTTTCTTT.

CDR3 loop: CASSLSAGTSSPLHF. The CDR3 DNA reads as TGTGCCAGCAGTTTAAGTGCAGGGACAAGTTCACCCCTCCACTTT. J is TRBJ1-6 and V is TRBV27; perhaps TRBD1 as D (6 bases). Trimming left V 2 bases short and J 9 bases short, with 14 bases between. Germline V gene lookup returns CDR1 MNHEY and CDR2 SMNVEV (reference sequence). The CDR3 has 15 residues.

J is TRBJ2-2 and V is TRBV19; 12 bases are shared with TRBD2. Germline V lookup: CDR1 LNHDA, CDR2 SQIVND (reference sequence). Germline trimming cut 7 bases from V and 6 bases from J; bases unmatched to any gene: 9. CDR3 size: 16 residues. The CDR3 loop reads CASTASGGAMAGELFF. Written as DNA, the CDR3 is TGTGCCAGTACGGCTAGCGGGGGGGCCATGGCCGGGGAGCTGTTTTTT.